This TCR beta chain was sequenced for a study of cytomegalovirus exposure and HLA in healthy donors. Regarding the study as a whole: According to a later analysis, donors in an Asian-associated ancestry cluster reportedly had fewer N-insertions than the roughly 640-donor mean. Analysis was carried out at a later point, and it linked a missense DCLRE1C variant to TCR beta V- and J-gene trimming.

Regarding this clone: The antigen is not known. Different DNA sequences within this sample yield the same CDR3.

Primers: 60 Vbeta forward and 13 Jbeta reverse. Repertoires were generated with immunoSEQ multiplex PCR, while TCRdb's copy carries only in-frame clones and drops some. The repertoire has approximately 120,000 clones, 65% to 80% of them found once; the top ten carry 13%. CDR1 is SGDLS, CDR2 YYNGEE, per germline. This CDR3 is 14 amino acids long. V shed 2 bases, J shed 8 bases, and the junction held 7 bases outside the gene matches. V usage is TRBV9 and J usage is TRBJ1-2, with 9 bases lining up with TRBD1. The source is a woman aged 55-70 years in good health and CMV-seropositive. Input material: PBMCs. The CDR3 coding sequence is TGTGCCAGCAGCGTTGGACAGGGGACGTACGGCTACACCTTC. Translated: CASSVGQGTYGYTF.